These 5 T cell receptor beta chains were sequenced from one sample in a study of blood T cell repertoires in COVID-19. Using immunoSEQ multiplex PCR, the repertoire was profiled, and TCRdb retains in-frame clones only, with some absent. The data show 95,000 to 110,000 clones, approximately 87% seen once. The specimen was peripheral blood. These TCRs come from a human donor in a cohort sampled during active or convalescent COVID-19.

In its sample, this clone was seen once. The rearrangement uses TRBV4-3 and TRBJ2-5, with 13 positions matching TRBD2. Trimming removed 0 bases from V and 7 bases from J; junction bases left unmatched: 8. This CDR3 comprises 17 residues. The germline V gene encodes CDR1 LGHNA and CDR2 YSLEER. CDR3 DNA: TGCGCCAGCAGCCAAGACCGAACCAGACTAGCGGGAGGGACCCAGTACTTC. Translation: CASSQDRTRLAGGTQYF.

The rearrangement links TRBV7-9 to TRBJ2-5; 9 nucleotides align to TRBD1. This CDR3 region has 16 residues. CDR1 is SEHNR and CDR2 is FQNEAQ in the germline V gene (reference sequence). J lost 4 bases, V lost 5 bases, and 11 bases had no gene match. CDR3 sequence: CASSLLDRGGLETQYF. CDR3 in DNA: TGTGCCAGCAGCCTACTGGACAGGGGCGGATTAGAGACCCAGTACTTC.

This clone showed up just once. V gene TRBV3-1 (or the pseudogene TRBV3-2) combines with J gene TRBJ1-4; possible D gene TRBD1, 6 bases. Deletions cut 3 bases from V and 10 bases from J, with 18 bases between. The CDR3 covers 15 residues. Germline loops: CDR1 LGHDT, CDR2 YNNKEL (reference sequence). In DNA form, the CDR3 reads TGTGCCAGCAGCCAGGCGGGCTGGGAAGGGGGAAAACTGTTTTTT. Residues: CASSQAGWEGGKLFF.

The chain recombines TRBV7-7 with TRBJ2-3; 7 positions agree with TRBD2. Germline CDR1 is SSHAT and CDR2 is FNYEAQ (reference sequence). The CDR3 consists of 14 residues. Trimming at V came to 3 bases and at J to 2 bases, leaving 2 bases not matched to a gene. CDR3 coding DNA: TGTGCCAGCAGCTTGGGGGGGACCACAGATACGCAGTATTTT. Its protein product is CASSLGGTTDTQYF.

The rearrangement uses TRBV2 and TRBJ2-5, with TRBD2 matching over 7 bases. V lost 8 bases to trimming and J lost 1 base; unmatched junction nucleotides: 7. Germline V CDR1 and CDR2: SNHLY, FYNNEI. The CDR3 has 14 residues. This CDR3 is CASGRGRGQETQYF. The DNA for the CDR3 is TGTGCCAGCGGGCGGGGGAGAGGCCAAGAGACCCAGTACTTC.